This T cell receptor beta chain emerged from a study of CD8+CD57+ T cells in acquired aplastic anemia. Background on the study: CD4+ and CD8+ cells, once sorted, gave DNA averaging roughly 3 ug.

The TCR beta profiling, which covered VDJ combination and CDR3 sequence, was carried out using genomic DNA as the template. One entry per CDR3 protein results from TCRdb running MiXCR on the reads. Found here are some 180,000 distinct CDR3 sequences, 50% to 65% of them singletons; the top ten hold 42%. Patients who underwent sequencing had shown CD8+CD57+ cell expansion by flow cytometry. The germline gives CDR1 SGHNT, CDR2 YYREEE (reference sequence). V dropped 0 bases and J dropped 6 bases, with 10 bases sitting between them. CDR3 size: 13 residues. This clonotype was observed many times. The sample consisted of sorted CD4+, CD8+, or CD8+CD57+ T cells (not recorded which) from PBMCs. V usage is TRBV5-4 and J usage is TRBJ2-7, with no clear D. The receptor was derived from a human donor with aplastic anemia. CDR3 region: CASSLAPPGEQYF. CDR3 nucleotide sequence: TGTGCCAGCAGCTTGGCCCCCCCGGGCGAGCAGTACTTC.